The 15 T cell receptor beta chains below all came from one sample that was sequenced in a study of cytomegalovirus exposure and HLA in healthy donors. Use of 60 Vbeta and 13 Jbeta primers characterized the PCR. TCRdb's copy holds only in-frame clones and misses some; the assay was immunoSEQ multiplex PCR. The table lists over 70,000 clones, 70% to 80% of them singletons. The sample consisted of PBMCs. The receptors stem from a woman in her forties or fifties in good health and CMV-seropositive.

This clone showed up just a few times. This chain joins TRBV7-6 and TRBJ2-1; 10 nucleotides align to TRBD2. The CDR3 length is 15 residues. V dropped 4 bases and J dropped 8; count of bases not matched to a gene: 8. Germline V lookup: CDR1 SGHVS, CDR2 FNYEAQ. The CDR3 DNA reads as TGTGCCAGCAGCTCTAGCGGGAGTCGAGGGGATGAGCAGTTCTTC. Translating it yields CASSSSGSRGDEQFF.

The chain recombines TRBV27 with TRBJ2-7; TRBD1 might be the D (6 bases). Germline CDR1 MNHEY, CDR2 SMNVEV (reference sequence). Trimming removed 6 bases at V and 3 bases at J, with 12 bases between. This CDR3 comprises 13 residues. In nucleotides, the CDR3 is TGTGCCAGCAGCCCAGGGGTCCTCTACGAGCAGTACTTC. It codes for CASSPGVLYEQYF.

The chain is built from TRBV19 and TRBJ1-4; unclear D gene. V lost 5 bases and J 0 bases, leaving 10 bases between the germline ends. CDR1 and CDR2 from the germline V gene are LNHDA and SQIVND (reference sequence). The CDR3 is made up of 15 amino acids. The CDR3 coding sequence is TGTGCCAGTAGTGACGCAGGTGCAACTAATGAAAAACTGTTTTTT. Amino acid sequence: CASSDAGATNEKLFF.

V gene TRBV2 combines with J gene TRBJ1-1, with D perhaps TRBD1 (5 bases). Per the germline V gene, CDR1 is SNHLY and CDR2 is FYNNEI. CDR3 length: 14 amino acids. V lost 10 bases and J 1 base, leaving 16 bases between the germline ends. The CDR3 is CATQGGRGNTEAFF. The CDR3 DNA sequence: TGTGCCACTCAGGGAGGGAGGGGGAACACTGAAGCTTTCTTT.

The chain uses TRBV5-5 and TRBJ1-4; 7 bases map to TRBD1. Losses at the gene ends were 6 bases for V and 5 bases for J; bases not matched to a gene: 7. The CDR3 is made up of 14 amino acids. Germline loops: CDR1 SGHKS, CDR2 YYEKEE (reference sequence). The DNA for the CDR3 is TGTGCCAGCAACACCGGGACAGTAAATGAAAAACTGTTTTTT. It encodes CASNTGTVNEKLFF.

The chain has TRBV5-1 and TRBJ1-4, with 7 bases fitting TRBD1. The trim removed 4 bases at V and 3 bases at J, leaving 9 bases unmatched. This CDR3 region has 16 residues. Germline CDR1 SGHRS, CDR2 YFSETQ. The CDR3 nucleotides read TGCGCCAGCAGCGGGCAGACAGGGTTCGCTAATGAAAAACTGTTTTTT. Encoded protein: CASSGQTGFANEKLFF.

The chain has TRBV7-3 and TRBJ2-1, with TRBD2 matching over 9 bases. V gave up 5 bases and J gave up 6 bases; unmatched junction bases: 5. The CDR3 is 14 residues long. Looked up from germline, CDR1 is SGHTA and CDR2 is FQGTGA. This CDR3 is CASSRLAEANEQFF. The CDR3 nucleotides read TGTGCCAGCAGCCGACTAGCGGAGGCCAATGAGCAGTTCTTC.

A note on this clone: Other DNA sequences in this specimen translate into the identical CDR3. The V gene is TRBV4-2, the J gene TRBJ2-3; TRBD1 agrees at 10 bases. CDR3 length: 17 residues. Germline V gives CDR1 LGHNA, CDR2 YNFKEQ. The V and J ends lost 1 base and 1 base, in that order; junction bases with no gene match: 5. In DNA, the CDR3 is TGTGCCAGCAGCCAAGCGACGACAGGGGGCGGCACAGATACGCAGTATTTT. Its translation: CASSQATTGGGTDTQYF.

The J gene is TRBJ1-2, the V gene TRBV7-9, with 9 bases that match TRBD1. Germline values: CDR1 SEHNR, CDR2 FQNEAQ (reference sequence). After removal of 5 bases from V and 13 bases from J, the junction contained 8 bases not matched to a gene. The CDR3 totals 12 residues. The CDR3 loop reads CASSIGDRAATF. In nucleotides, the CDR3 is TGTGCCAGCAGCATCGGGGACAGGGCGGCCACCTTC.

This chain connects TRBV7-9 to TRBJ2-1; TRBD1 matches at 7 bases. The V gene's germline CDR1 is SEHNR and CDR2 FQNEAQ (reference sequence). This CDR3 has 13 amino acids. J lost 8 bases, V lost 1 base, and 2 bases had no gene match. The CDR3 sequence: CASSLGDSDEQFF. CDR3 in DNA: TGTGCCAGCAGCTTAGGGGACAGCGATGAGCAGTTCTTC.

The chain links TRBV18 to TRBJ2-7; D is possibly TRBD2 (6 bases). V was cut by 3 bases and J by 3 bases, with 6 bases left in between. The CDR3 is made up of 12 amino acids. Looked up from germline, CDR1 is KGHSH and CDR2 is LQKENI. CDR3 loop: CASSPGGYEQYF. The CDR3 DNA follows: TGTGCCAGCTCACCGGGAGGCTACGAGCAGTACTTC.

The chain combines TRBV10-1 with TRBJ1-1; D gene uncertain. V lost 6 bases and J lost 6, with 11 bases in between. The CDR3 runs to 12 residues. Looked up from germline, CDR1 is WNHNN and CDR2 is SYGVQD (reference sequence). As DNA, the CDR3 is TGCGCCAGCAGGGAGATCGGGGCTGAAGCTTTCTTT. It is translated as CASREIGAEAFF.

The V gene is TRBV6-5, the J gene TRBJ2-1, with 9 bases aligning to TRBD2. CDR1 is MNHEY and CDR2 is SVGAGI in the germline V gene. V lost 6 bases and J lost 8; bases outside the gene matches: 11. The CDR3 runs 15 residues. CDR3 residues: CASRHSAGGLDEQFF. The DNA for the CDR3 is TGTGCCAGCAGACACAGTGCGGGAGGGCTCGATGAGCAGTTCTTC.

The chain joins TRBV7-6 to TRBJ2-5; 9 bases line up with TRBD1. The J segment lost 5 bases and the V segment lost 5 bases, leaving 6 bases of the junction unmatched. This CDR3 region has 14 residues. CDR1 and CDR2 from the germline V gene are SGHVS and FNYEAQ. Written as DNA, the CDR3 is TGTGCCAGCAGCCGGACAGGGGCCAGCGAGACCCAGTACTTC. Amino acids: CASSRTGASETQYF.

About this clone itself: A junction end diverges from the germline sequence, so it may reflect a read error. This CDR3 is CASSPAVSNQPQRF. In DNA, the CDR3 is TGTGCCAGTAGCCCCGCTGTTAGCAATCAGCCCCAGCGTTTT. The chain recombines TRBV19 with TRBJ1-5; D gene uncertain. The CDR3 consists of 14 residues. Germline lookup yields CDR1 LNHDA and CDR2 SQIVND (reference sequence).